Listed here are 12 T cell receptor beta chains from one sample, sequenced in a study of T cell repertoires in cytomegalovirus infection. Via MiXCR, TCRdb re-called the reads, giving one row per CDR3 protein. There are roughly 300,000 distinct CDR3 sequences in the sample; more than 8% occur only once, and about 4.5% lies in the top ten. The sequenced sample was PBMCs. The source of these receptors is a human donor in good health (CMV status not recorded). Some clones in this sample may be carry-over from other donors' samples.

There are many counts of this clonotype. V usage is TRBV6-2 or TRBV6-3 and J usage is TRBJ1-5; a possible D gene is TRBD1 (5 bases). Germline lookup yields CDR1 MNHEY and CDR2 SVGEGT. The V gene lost 0 bases and the J gene lost 3 bases, with 9 bases spanning the gap. CDR3 length: 15 residues. Written as DNA, the CDR3 is TGTGCCAGCAGTTACTCGAGACAGAACAATCAGCCCCAGCATTTT. Its protein product is CASSYSRQNNQPQHF.

V is TRBV7-4 and J is TRBJ2-7, with D possibly called TRBD1 or TRBD2 (5 bases each). The CDR3 consists of 12 residues. The V end was cut by 4 bases, the J end by 7 bases, with 11 bases between. The germline V gene has CDR1 SGHVT and CDR2 SQSDAQ. The CDR3, as DNA: TGTGCCAGCAGCTCGGGACGCCGGGAGCAGTACTTC. Its translation is CASSSGRREQYF. The full variable domain, completed using reference TRBV7-4 and TRBJ2-7, is GAGVSQSPRYKVAKRGRDVALRCDSISGHVTLYWYRQTLGQGSEVLTYSQSDAQRDKSGRPSGRFSAERPERSVSTLKIQRTEQGDSAVYLCASSSGRREQYFGPGTRLTVT.

This clonotype was recorded a few times. This chain joins TRBV6-1 and TRBJ2-3, with a possible D match to TRBD1 (6 bases). Per germline, CDR1 MNHNS and CDR2 SASEGT. V was cut by 6 bases and J by 8 bases, with 15 bases left in between. This CDR3 is built from 13 residues. The CDR3 DNA is TGTGCCAGCAGCCCGACGAGACAGGCTACGCAGTATTTT. This codes for CASSPTRQATQYF.

This clonotype was observed a few times. The CDR3 spells CSVALYPGGAYEQYF. DNA for the CDR3: TGCAGCGTTGCTCTGTATCCGGGGGGGGCCTACGAGCAGTACTTC. The genes are TRBV29-1 and TRBJ2-7; 8 bases map to TRBD2. Per germline, CDR1 SQVTM and CDR2 ANQGSEA. After removal of 4 bases from V and 2 bases from J, the junction contained 10 bases not matched to a gene. CDR3 length: 15 amino acids.

This clonotype was detected ten times or more. The J gene is TRBJ2-7, the V gene TRBV7-2, with D hard to call. The ends were cut back, 6 bases at V and 7 bases at J, with 19 bases in the middle. From germline, CDR1 is SGHTA and CDR2 FQGNSA. The CDR3 loop spans 14 amino acids. CDR3 region: CASRPPGPIQEQYF. CDR3 nucleotide sequence: TGTGCCAGCAGGCCACCGGGCCCGATACAAGAGCAGTACTTC.

This clonotype was counted at least ten times. The chain joins TRBV7-2 to TRBJ1-4, with 7 bases matching TRBD1. This CDR3 has 14 residues. V gave up 6 bases and J gave up 7 bases; unmatched junction bases: 8. Looked up from germline, CDR1 is SGHTA and CDR2 is FQGNSA. CDR3 sequence (DNA): TGTGCCAGCAGTCCGGCGACAGGGAGTGAAAAACTGTTTTTT. Residues: CASSPATGSEKLFF.

This rearrangement joins TRBV27 to TRBJ1-5, with D unresolved. This CDR3 region has 12 residues. CDR1 is MNHEY and CDR2 is SMNVEV in the germline V gene (reference sequence). Trimming shortened V by 9 bases and J by 3 bases, and 9 bases separated the two germline ends. As DNA, the CDR3 is TGTGCCAGGACGCCGATCAATCAGCCCCAGCATTTT. It is translated as CARTPINQPQHF.

This clonotype has ten or more counts. V and J are TRBV28 and TRBJ2-1; D uncertain. From germline, CDR1 is MDHEN and CDR2 SYDVKM. The CDR3 is made up of 14 amino acids. Trimming pared 8 bases from V and 7 bases from J, leaving 18 bases between. Here the CDR3 reads CASSADVPWNEQFF. In DNA, the CDR3 is TGTGCCAGCTCCGCGGATGTGCCTTGGAATGAGCAGTTCTTC.

This clonotype was seen many times. The V and J genes are TRBV7-2 and TRBJ2-3; 13 nucleotides agree with TRBD2. J lost 5 bases, V lost 3 bases, and 5 bases had no gene match. The CDR3 covers 16 residues. CDR1 and CDR2 (germline): SGHTA, FQGNSA. As DNA, the CDR3 is TGTGCCAGCAGCTTCACCGGGACTAGCGGGATAGATACGCAGTATTTT. It specifies CASSFTGTSGIDTQYF.

This clonotype showed up many times. The CDR3 DNA reads TGTGCCAGTACCCTCTTTCCCGGGATGAACACTGAAGCTTTCTTT. Encoded protein: CASTLFPGMNTEAFF. This chain uses TRBV19 with TRBJ1-1; D call uncertain. Trimming removed 7 bases at V and 0 bases at J, with 15 bases between. CDR3 length equals 15 residues. The germline CDR1 and CDR2 sequences are LNHDA and SQIVND (reference sequence).

This clonotype was seen many times. The V and J genes are TRBV15 and TRBJ1-4; D ambiguous. Germline values: CDR1 LNHNV, CDR2 YYDKDF (reference sequence). This CDR3 comprises 15 residues. V lost 3 bases and J lost 0, with 8 bases in between. The CDR3, as DNA: TGTGCCACCAGCAGGGAGGGAGCAACTAATGAAAAACTGTTTTTT. This sequence encodes CATSREGATNEKLFF.

The chain uses TRBV7-6 and TRBJ2-1, with 10 bases identical to TRBD1. The CDR3 totals 15 residues. V lost 6 bases, J lost 5 bases, and 7 bases stayed unmatched. Germline V gene sequence: CDR1 SGHVS, CDR2 FNYEAQ. The CDR3 DNA follows: TGTGCCAGCAGACCTGCCGGGACAGGGGACAATGAGCAGTTCTTC. Its protein is CASRPAGTGDNEQFF.